These 18 T cell receptor beta chains came from one sample sequenced in a study of OX40 agonist ivuxolimab in advanced cancers. Some clones are missing from TCRdb's copy, which holds only in-frame ones; the method was immunoSEQ multiplex PCR. The table records roughly 56,000 clones, approximately 84% of them present only once. The sequencing used CD4+ or CD8+ T cells sorted from blood, collected in a trial of the OX40 agonist ivuxolimab. The receptors were gathered from an adult with an advanced solid tumor such as melanoma, head and neck, liver or kidney cancer.

V is TRBV11-2 and J is TRBJ2-2; a possible D gene is TRBD2 (6 bases). The germline V gene has CDR1 SGHAT and CDR2 FQNNGV. V lost 1 base and J lost 1, with 10 bases in between. The length of the CDR3 is 16 residues. CDR3 bases: TGTGCCAGCAGCTTAGTTGGGACTTTGAACACCGGGGAGCTGTTTTTT. Encoded protein: CASSLVGTLNTGELFF.

The chain carries TRBV4-3 and TRBJ1-5, with D unclear. Germline V gene data show CDR1 as LGHNA and CDR2 as YSLEER. This CDR3 comprises 14 residues. The germline V and J ends were trimmed by 0 bases and 6 bases, with 9 bases remaining between them. CDR3 DNA sequence: TGCGCCAGCAGCCAAGAAATGCGGGGTCAGCCCCAGCATTTT. This translates into CASSQEMRGQPQHF.

The chain employs TRBV28 and TRBJ1-1; the match to TRBD1 covers 8 bases. The length of the CDR3 is 18 residues. V lost 4 bases and J lost 0; bases outside the gene matches: 13. CDR1 and CDR2 from the germline V gene are MDHEN and SYDVKM. The CDR3 spells CASSSPMRTGNMNTEAFF. CDR3 DNA sequence: TGTGCCAGCAGTTCCCCTATGCGGACAGGGAACATGAACACTGAAGCTTTCTTT.

This chain uses TRBV7-8 with TRBJ1-1; TRBD1 agrees at 9 bases. The V and J ends lost 5 bases and 1 base, in that order; junction bases with no gene match: 8. Germline V CDR1 and CDR2: SGHVS, FQNEAQ. The CDR3 runs 16 residues. The CDR3 protein is CASSPTGTGPNTEAFF. CDR3 in DNA: TGTGCCAGCAGCCCGACCGGGACAGGGCCGAACACTGAAGCTTTCTTT.

The chain carries TRBV6-4 and TRBJ2-1; 7 bases fit TRBD1. CDR1 is MRHNA, CDR2 SNTAGT, per germline. This CDR3 spans 14 amino acids. Germline trimming cut 6 bases from V and 6 bases from J; bases unmatched to any gene: 8. The DNA of the CDR3 is TGTGCCAGCAGCCGGGACAGTAGTTCCAATGAGCAGTTCTTC. Protein: CASSRDSSSNEQFF.

The CDR3 DNA sequence: TGTGCCAGCAGCTCCCGGGACAGGTTGAACACTGAAGCTTTCTTT. Translated: CASSSRDRLNTEAFF. The rearrangement uses TRBV11-1 and TRBJ1-1, with 8 bases fitting TRBD1. With 4 bases clipped from V and 0 bases from J, the junction kept 4 bases outside the gene matches. The CDR3 extends over 15 amino acids. Germline CDR1 reads SGHAT; CDR2 reads FQDESV (reference sequence).

This chain links TRBV10-3 with TRBJ2-3; D is perhaps TRBD1 (5 bases). Germline CDR1 is ENHRY and CDR2 is SYGVKD. The V gene lost 6 bases and the J gene lost 3 bases, with 10 bases spanning the gap. The CDR3 spans 13 residues. The CDR3 region has the DNA TGTGCCATCAGCAAGGACAAAACAGATACGCAGTATTTT. As protein: CAISKDKTDTQYF.

CDR3 sequence (DNA): TGTGCCAGCAGCGAGGTAGCGGGAGCCCCCGGGGAGCTGTTTTTT. As protein: CASSEVAGAPGELFF. V usage is TRBV6-1 and J usage is TRBJ2-2; 9 bases agree with TRBD2. The J segment lost 6 bases and the V segment lost 6 bases, leaving 8 bases of the junction unmatched. The CDR3 totals 15 residues. Looked up from germline, CDR1 is MNHNS and CDR2 is SASEGT.

The rearrangement joins TRBV2 to TRBJ2-2, with unresolved D. CDR1 SNHLY and CDR2 FYNNEI come from the germline V gene. V was cut by 3 bases and J by 8 bases, with 16 bases left in between. The CDR3 covers 15 residues. CDR3 protein: CASSENLRPSGELFF. The CDR3 DNA is TGTGCCAGCAGTGAGAATTTGAGACCCTCGGGGGAGCTGTTTTTT. The whole variable domain, remainder taken from reference TRBV2 and TRBJ2-2, is EPEVTQTPSHQVTQMGQEVILRCVPISNHLYFYWYRQILGQKVEFLVSFYNNEISEKSEIFDDQFSVERPDGSNFTLKIRSTKLEDSAMYFCASSENLRPSGELFFGEGSRLTVL.

The J gene is TRBJ2-5, the V gene TRBV7-2; D tentatively fits TRBD1 or TRBD2 (5 bases each). The J call could be wrong; TRBJ2-7 is a better fit for the DNA end. This CDR3 comprises 14 residues. The germline CDR1 and CDR2 sequences are SGHTA and FQGNSA. CDR3 loop: CASSQDGTSYEQYF. The CDR3 coding sequence is TGTGCCAGCAGCCAGGACGGGACCTCCTACGAGCAGTACTTC.

To note about this clone: A much larger clone sits a single nucleotide away, making a read error possible. The CDR3 DNA reads as TGTGCCAGCAGTGAAGGGGTAGCGGGAGGCCACGAGCAGTACTTC. It encodes CASSEGVAGGHEQYF. The rearrangement uses TRBV6-1 and TRBJ2-7; 10 nucleotides align to TRBD2. The CDR3 has 15 amino acids. With V trimmed by 1 base and J by 5 bases, 5 bases remained unmatched. Germline-derived CDR1 and CDR2 are MNHNS and SASEGT.

The rearrangement uses TRBV7-6 and TRBJ2-7, with D maybe TRBD2 (5 bases). The CDR3 is 15 residues long. CDR1 and CDR2 (germline): SGHVS, FNYEAQ. Trimming left V 1 base short and J 0 bases short, with 10 bases between. CDR3 loop: CASSLGTTNSYEQYF. CDR3 DNA sequence: TGTGCCAGCAGCTTAGGGACGACTAACTCCTACGAGCAGTACTTC.

The chain employs TRBV9 and TRBJ2-7; 8 bases line up with TRBD2. There are 15 residues in the CDR3. V was clipped by 4 bases and J by 4 bases; unmatched bases: 10. Germline CDR1 SGDLS, CDR2 YYNGEE. Written as DNA, the CDR3 is TGTGCCAGCAGCTCCCTAGGACTAGCTGGTTACGAGCAGTACTTC. As protein: CASSSLGLAGYEQYF.

This chain joins TRBV30 and TRBJ2-1; 8 nucleotides line up with TRBD2. With V trimmed by 5 bases and J by 4 bases, 10 bases remained unmatched. Germline-derived CDR1 and CDR2 are GTSNPN and SVGIG (reference sequence). This CDR3 region has 15 residues. The CDR3 sequence is CAWEAGGRRYNEQFF. The DNA of the CDR3 is TGTGCCTGGGAAGCGGGCGGGAGGCGGTACAATGAGCAGTTCTTC.

This chain connects TRBV5-6 to TRBJ2-3, with a weak D call TRBD2 (5 bases). Trimming pared 0 bases from V and 2 bases from J, leaving 19 bases between. The V gene's germline CDR1 is SGHDT and CDR2 YYEEEE. This CDR3 spans 18 amino acids. This CDR3 reads CASSLEMGPLEVTDTQYF. CDR3 sequence (DNA): TGTGCCAGCAGCTTGGAGATGGGCCCACTAGAAGTCACAGATACGCAGTATTTT.

CDR3 loop: CASSYQLIAGTATDTQYF. The CDR3 coding sequence is TGTGCCAGCAGCTACCAACTAATAGCGGGAACTGCGACAGATACGCAGTATTTT. The rearrangement joins TRBV5-4 to TRBJ2-3; 8 nucleotides align to TRBD2. Germline trimming cut 3 bases from V and 3 bases from J; bases unmatched to any gene: 15. The CDR3 loop spans 18 amino acids. Looked up from germline, CDR1 is SGHNT and CDR2 is YYREEE (reference sequence).

The chain couples TRBV27 to TRBJ1-2; no reliable D call. V was pared by 0 bases and J by 2 bases, with 10 bases between. The CDR3 has 15 residues. Germline V gene sequence: CDR1 MNHEY, CDR2 SMNVEV (reference sequence). This chain's CDR3 is CASSLSTGGNYGYTF. The CDR3 region has the DNA TGTGCCAGCAGTTTATCCACGGGAGGGAACTATGGCTACACCTTC.

The V call is TRBV7-9, the J call TRBJ1-4; a weak D match, TRBD1 (5 bases). V was clipped by 6 bases and J by 2 bases, with 13 bases between them. There are 15 residues in the CDR3. CDR1 is SEHNR and CDR2 is FQNEAQ in the germline V gene (reference sequence). This chain's CDR3 is CASRRSGVTNEKLFF. Written as DNA, the CDR3 is TGTGCCAGCAGGAGGTCGGGGGTGACTAATGAAAAACTGTTTTTT.